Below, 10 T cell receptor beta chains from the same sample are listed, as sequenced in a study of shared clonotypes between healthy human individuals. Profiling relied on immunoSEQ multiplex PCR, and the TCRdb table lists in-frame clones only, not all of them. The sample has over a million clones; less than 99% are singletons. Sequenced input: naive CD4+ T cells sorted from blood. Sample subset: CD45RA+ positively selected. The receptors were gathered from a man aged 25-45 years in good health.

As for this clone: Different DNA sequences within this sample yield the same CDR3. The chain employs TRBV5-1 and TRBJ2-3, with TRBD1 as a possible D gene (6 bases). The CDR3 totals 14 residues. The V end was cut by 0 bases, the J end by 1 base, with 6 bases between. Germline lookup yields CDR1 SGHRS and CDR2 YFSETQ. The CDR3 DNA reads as TGCGCCAGCAGCTTGGACAGGGGCACAGATACGCAGTATTTT. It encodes CASSLDRGTDTQYF.

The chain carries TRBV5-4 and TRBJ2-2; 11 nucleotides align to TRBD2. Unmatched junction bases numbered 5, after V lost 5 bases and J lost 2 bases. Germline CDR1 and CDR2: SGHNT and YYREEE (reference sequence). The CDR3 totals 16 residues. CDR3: CASRGGLAANTGELFF. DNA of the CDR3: TGTGCCAGCAGGGGGGGACTAGCGGCAAACACCGGGGAGCTGTTTTTT.

As DNA, the CDR3 is TGTGCCACCAGGACAGGGGATCAGCCCCAGCATTTT. This translates into CATRTGDQPQHF. V usage is TRBV6-5 and J usage is TRBJ1-5; 9 bases map to TRBD1. V lost 10 bases, J lost 5 bases, and 3 bases stayed unmatched. The CDR3 totals 12 residues. CDR1 MNHEY and CDR2 SVGAGI come from the germline V gene.

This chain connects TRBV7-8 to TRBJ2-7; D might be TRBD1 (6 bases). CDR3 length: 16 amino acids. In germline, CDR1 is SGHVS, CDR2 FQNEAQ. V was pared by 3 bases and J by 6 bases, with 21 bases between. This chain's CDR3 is CASSFNSGTRGAEQYF. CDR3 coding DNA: TGTGCCAGCAGCTTCAACTCCGGGACACGGGGAGCCGAGCAGTACTTC.

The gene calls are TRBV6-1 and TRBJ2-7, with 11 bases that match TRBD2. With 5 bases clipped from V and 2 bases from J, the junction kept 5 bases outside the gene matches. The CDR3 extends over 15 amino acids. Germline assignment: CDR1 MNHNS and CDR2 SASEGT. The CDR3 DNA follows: TGTGCCAGCAGTCCATTGACTAGCGGGGCCTACGAGCAGTACTTC. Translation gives CASSPLTSGAYEQYF.

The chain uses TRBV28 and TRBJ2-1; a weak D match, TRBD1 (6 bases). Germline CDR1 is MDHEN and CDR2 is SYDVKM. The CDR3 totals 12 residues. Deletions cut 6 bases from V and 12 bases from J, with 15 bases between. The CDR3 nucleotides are TGTGCCAGCAGGAGACCACAACAGGGGCAGTTCTTC. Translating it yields CASRRPQQGQFF.

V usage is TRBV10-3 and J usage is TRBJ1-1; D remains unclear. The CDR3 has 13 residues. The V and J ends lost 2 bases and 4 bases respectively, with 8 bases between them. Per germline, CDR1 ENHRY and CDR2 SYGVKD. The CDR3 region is CAISEVVPTEAFF. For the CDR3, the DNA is TGTGCCATCAGTGAGGTGGTACCCACTGAAGCTTTCTTT.

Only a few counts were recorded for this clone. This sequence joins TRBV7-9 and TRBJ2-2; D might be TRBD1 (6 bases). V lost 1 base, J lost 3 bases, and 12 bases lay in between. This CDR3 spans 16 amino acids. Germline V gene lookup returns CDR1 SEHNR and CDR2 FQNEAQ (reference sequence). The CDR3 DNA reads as TGTGCCAGCAGCTTAGGTCCCAGGGGTTACACCGGGGAGCTGTTTTTT. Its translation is CASSLGPRGYTGELFF. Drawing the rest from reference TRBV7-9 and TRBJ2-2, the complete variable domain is DTGVSQNPRHKITKRGQNVTFRCDPISEHNRLYWYRQTLGQGPEFLTYFQNEAQLEKSRLLSDRFSAERPKGSFSTLEIQRTEQGDSAMYLCASSLGPRGYTGELFFGEGSRLTVL.

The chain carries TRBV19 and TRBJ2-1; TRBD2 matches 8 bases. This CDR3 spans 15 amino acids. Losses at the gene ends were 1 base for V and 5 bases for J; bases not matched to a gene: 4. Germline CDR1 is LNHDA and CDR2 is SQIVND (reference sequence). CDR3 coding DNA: TGTGCCAGTAGTATAGCCCAGCGGGAGAACAATGAGCAGTTCTTC. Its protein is CASSIAQRENNEQFF.

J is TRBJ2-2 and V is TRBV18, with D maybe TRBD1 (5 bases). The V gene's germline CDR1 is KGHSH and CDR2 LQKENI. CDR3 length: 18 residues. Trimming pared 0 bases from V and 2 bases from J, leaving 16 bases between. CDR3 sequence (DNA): TGTGCCAGCTCACCACCGTTAGGCGACAGACAAAACACCGGGGAGCTGTTTTTT. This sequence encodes CASSPPLGDRQNTGELFF.